Included here is one T cell receptor (beta chain) sequence, with context. Its antigen remains unidentified. This could be a read error, since a much larger clone is one nucleotide away. This CDR3 spans 12 amino acids. The ends were cut back, 7 bases at V and 3 bases at J, with 12 bases in the middle. Germline assignment: CDR1 SQVTM and CDR2 ANQGSEA. The data were obtained in a study of tumor-infiltrating lymphocytes in primary liver carcinoma. Study findings and constraints: Relative to tumor region pairs, the tumor-adjacent and tumor-blood pairs showed overlap that was lower.

Using a constant-region primer together with ProtoScript II reverse transcriptase, TCR beta cDNA was made from 500 ng of total RNA. Construction of TCR beta libraries relied on three successive nested multiplex PCR rounds employing slightly modified ARM-PCR. The opening two PCR rounds, ten to eleven cycles each, paired TRBV1-TRBV30 forward primers with a C-beta reverse primer. TCRdb called the multiplex PCR reads again in MiXCR, with one record for every CDR3 protein. The table includes 150,000 to 200,000 distinct CDR3 sequences, roughly 61% detected once. Blood RNA came from unsorted whole blood; germline DNA was also extracted. It was before surgery that approximately 4 milliliters of peripheral blood were collected.

The J gene is TRBJ1-1, the V gene TRBV29-1; D remains unclear. Specimen: peripheral blood. The source is a woman in her sixties or seventies with primary liver carcinoma and hepatitis B virus infection. The CDR3 is CSAAREHTEAFF. In DNA form, the CDR3 reads TGCAGCGCCGCGCGGGAGCACACTGAAGCTTTCTTT.